The source of this TCR beta chain is a study of shared clonotypes between healthy human individuals (dated by TCRdb to the early 2020s). Background for the entire study: A few men and two women, aged 18 to 49 years, made up the cohort. For each donor, CD4 naive and CD4 memory were each given three plates, CD8 naive was given two plates, and CD8 memory was given one plate. The study deeply sequenced blood TCR repertoires of about 5 healthy adults to estimate repertoire size and the extent of clonotype sharing between individuals. Different laboratories and diverse techniques were used to prepare libraries and sequence TCR repertoires, to increase sequencing depth and limit assay-specific biases. Leukapheresis yielded between about 0.94 and 10 billion PBMCs per donor. Overall results and qualifications from the work: Clonotypes shared by all four sorted-subset donors showed higher generation probabilities than non-shared clonotypes. Estimated clonotype richness was generally larger for naive than for memory subsets. Sampling was limited to blood, and TCR repertoires in tissue likely differ from TCR repertoires in blood. When four donors were compared, the shared fraction of clonotypes was 5% to 6.5% for naive CD4, 3.5% to 4% for naive CD8, roughly 2.5% for memory CD4, and 0.35% to 0.4% for memory CD8. Pairwise subsampling indicated that sequencing depth was expected to affect the degree of clonotype sharing among donors. Because the study included a small number of donors, the genetic and exposure-history diversity represented was limited. Incomplete sequencing was indicated by rarefaction of sorted-subset datasets, despite the large sequencing depth.

A word on this clone: Its antigen remains undetermined. No much larger clone is present one base from it, and per-base qualities are unavailable.

The CDR3 sequence holds 17 residues, the cysteine and phenylalanine included. Of the read, only the CDR3 DNA is kept; its 51 bases are in frame from base 1. V is reduced by 4 bases and J by 4 bases, leaving a spacing of 20 bases between them. The germline V gene specifies MGHRA as CDR1 and YSYEKL as CDR2. Healthy HIV-negative adults with no recently reported acute infections or vaccinations were included as donors. Every donor was a Caucasian adult living in Nashville, Tennessee, USA. The CD8 memory samples were a combination of magnetically selected CD45RO+ cells and CCR7-negative CD45RA+ effector memory (TemRA) cells. Blood was collected by leukapheresis, and PBMCs were isolated by Ficoll-Histopaque density gradient centrifugation and then cryopreserved in liquid nitrogen vapor phase. Purity and quantity of every magnetically sorted T cell population were checked by analytical flow cytometry. Each sorted fraction had its genomic DNA isolated and then quantified by UV absorbance on a Nanodrop 2000c.

Using the deep immunoSEQ assay, multiplex PCR amplified TCR CDR3 regions from genomic DNA. Genomic DNA extracted from each cell subset was distributed evenly over all wells of several immunoSEQ 96-well plates, and each plate served as one replicate. Each replicate PCR for sorted subsets received around 200 ng genomic DNA, equal to roughly 30,000 T cell genomes. Purified libraries were quantified with a Qubit 3.0 fluorometer, sized on a Bioanalyzer 2100, and re-quantified with the KAPA Library Quantification kit. Every immunoSEQ 96-well plate was sequenced on a dedicated single-read 150-cycle Illumina NextSeq 550 flow cell. As for the original processing: Because the immunoSEQ output held only junctional sequences and lacked quality scores, the filtering could not match the filtering applied to full-length reads. To assign V/J genes and CDR3, sequences were annotated using PyIR, a Python wrapper for IgBLAST v1.9, with IMGT germline references. Reads were filtered out if the reads had weak V/J assignments (E-value above 1e-6), no CDR3, stop codons, out-of-frame junctions, or ambiguous translated residues. V3J clonotypes were defined by identical inferred V gene, J gene, and CDR3 amino acid sequence. The percentage overlap between two repertoires was calculated by dividing the number of shared unique clonotypes by the size of the smaller repertoire. RTK rarefaction, the Chao1 estimator, and Recon v2.1 estimates of unobserved clonotypes were used to assess repertoire richness. For all TCRbeta clonotypes obtained by the gDNA method from a few donors, generation probabilities were computed with OLGA. TCRdb retrieved this table from immuneACCESS and kept in-frame rearrangements only. Not all clones are present; in checked studies, unresolved V genes account for under half, and no reason is known for the remainder. V and J calls and clone size are copied from that table; D and trimming were computed from the DNA. This sample gives 110,000 or so clones in total; 55% to 80% of them show up just once. The ten largest account for 20% to 25% of the sample.

This receptor was taken from a woman under 40 in good health. Sequences were obtained from memory CD8+ T cells sorted from blood. Taken with the paper, the label for cell subset or site translates to: CD45RO+ cells pooled with CCR7-negative TemRA cells. The sequence links TRBV4-1 to TRBJ1-5; possibly the D gene is TRBD1, per 6 matching bases. For the CDR3, the sequence is CASSPGWGGSGNQPQHF. DNA sequence: TGCGCCAGCAGCCCCGGTTGGGGGGGCTCGGGGAATCAGCCCCAGCATTTT.